The sequence of this TCR beta chain was determined in a study of T cell clones after liver transplantation. Study at large: TCRbeta sequencing after a pre-transplant mixed lymphocyte reaction identified graft-donor-reactive clones, later tracked in post-transplant blood.

J lost 4 bases, V lost 2 bases, and 4 bases had no gene match. The CDR3 sequence is 15 residues long. In germline, CDR1 is SGHTA, CDR2 FQGTGA. This clone appeared once. Profiled with immunoSEQ multiplex PCR; TCRdb holds only in-frame clones, not every one. The data show roughly 18,000 clones, 75% to 90% seen once. The receptor was derived from a human patient who received a liver transplant. These T cells may partly come from the graft donor. The rearrangement uses TRBV7-3 and TRBJ2-3; TRBD1 aligns across 9 bases. The specimen was CD8+ T cells from blood, collected 45 to 46 months after liver transplant. CDR3 DNA sequence: TGTGCCAGCAGCTTAGACACAGGGGGCTCAGATACGCAGTATTTT. Protein: CASSLDTGGSDTQYF.